One sample yielded the 29 T cell receptor beta chains listed below, sequenced in a study of blood T cell repertoires in COVID-19. Clones were sequenced by immunoSEQ multiplex PCR, and TCRdb holds only the in-frame ones, with some missing. The table shows 100,000 to 150,000 clones, with around 84% occurring only once. Sequencing was performed on PBMCs or T cells enriched from blood (not recorded which). Receptors were obtained from a man aged 35 to 55 with acute COVID-19.

This chain joins TRBV7-9 and TRBJ1-2; D is possibly TRBD1 (5 bases). The CDR3 runs 12 residues. V gave up 1 base and J gave up 8 bases, with 8 bases separating them. Germline V CDR1 and CDR2: SEHNR, FQNEAQ (reference sequence). CDR3 sequence (DNA): TGTGCCAGCAGCTTAGGGGGGGAAGGCTACACCTTC. Protein: CASSLGGEGYTF.

V gene TRBV16 combines with J gene TRBJ1-5; 12 bases fit TRBD1. Germline V gene data show CDR1 as KGHSY and CDR2 as FQNENV. The V and J ends lost 5 bases and 6 bases, in that order; junction bases with no gene match: 20. The CDR3 extends over 20 amino acids. The CDR3 region is CASSSIAGQGALRKGQPQHF. CDR3 coding DNA: TGTGCCAGCAGCTCGATTGCGGGACAGGGGGCGTTAAGGAAGGGTCAGCCCCAGCATTTT. The full variable domain, completed using reference TRBV16 and TRBJ1-5, is GEEVAQTPKHLVRGEGQKAKLYCAPIKGHSYVFWYQQVLKNEFKFLISFQNENVFDETGMPKERFSAKCLPNSPCSLEIQATKLEDSAVYFCASSSIAGQGALRKGQPQHFGDGTRLSIL.

The chain recombines TRBV10-3 with TRBJ2-1; 13 positions match TRBD2. The CDR3 has 17 amino acids. J gave up 3 bases and V 4 bases, and 6 bases lay outside the gene matches. Germline CDR1 is ENHRY and CDR2 is SYGVKD. The CDR3 bases are TGTGCCATCAGTGGGGGACTAGCGGGACAAAACTACAATGAGCAGTTCTTC. Translating it yields CAISGGLAGQNYNEQFF.

The CDR3 region has the DNA TGTGCCAGCAGCCAAGGGACATTTGAGACCCAGTACTTC. This encodes CASSQGTFETQYF. The rearrangement joins TRBV7-9 to TRBJ2-5; D is possibly TRBD1 (6 bases). CDR1 and CDR2 (germline): SEHNR, FQNEAQ (reference sequence). Trimming stripped 5 bases from V and 5 bases from J, with 12 bases between. The CDR3 consists of 13 residues.

V and J are TRBV27 and TRBJ2-2; D remains unclear. This CDR3 comprises 15 residues. V was shortened by 1 base and J by 5 bases, with 11 bases between the two germline ends. From germline, CDR1 is MNHEY and CDR2 SMNVEV (reference sequence). CDR3 nucleotides: TGTGCCAGCAGTTTATTGTCGGAGAAAACCGGGGAGCTGTTTTTT. Amino acids: CASSLLSEKTGELFF.

The chain employs TRBV6-5 and TRBJ2-7, with D possibly being TRBD2 (5 bases). CDR1 is MNHEY, CDR2 SVGAGI, per germline. The CDR3 covers 15 residues. V lost 5 bases, J lost 6 bases, and 20 bases lay in between. This chain's CDR3 is CASSKLQPSFSEQYF. The CDR3 DNA sequence: TGTGCCAGCAGTAAACTACAGCCTAGCTTCTCCGAGCAGTACTTC.

The CDR3 here is CASSLRETQYF. In DNA, the CDR3 is TGTGCCAGCAGTTTGCGGGAGACCCAGTACTTC. The chain has TRBV28 and TRBJ2-5; D gene uncertain. CDR3 length: 11 amino acids. V shed 3 bases and J shed 5 bases, with 4 bases lying between them. The germline CDR1 and CDR2 sequences are MDHEN and SYDVKM.

The chain links TRBV5-6 to TRBJ1-1; no clear D. CDR1 SGHDT and CDR2 YYEEEE come from the germline V gene. Trimming shortened V by 5 bases and J by 1 base, and 3 bases separated the two germline ends. This CDR3 is built from 11 residues. Here the CDR3 reads CASSKNTEAFF. The DNA for the CDR3 is TGTGCCAGCAGTAAGAACACTGAAGCTTTCTTT.

The V and J genes are TRBV6-9 and TRBJ1-1; no reliable D call. Germline CDR1 MNHGY, CDR2 SVAAGI. The CDR3 contains 12 residues. Trimming removed 5 bases at V and 5 bases at J, with 9 bases between. CDR3 sequence: CASSGPETEAFF. In DNA, the CDR3 is TGTGCCAGCAGTGGGCCGGAAACTGAAGCTTTCTTT.

This clone came up once. The chain combines TRBV10-3 with TRBJ1-1, with D hard to call. The germline V and J ends were trimmed by 10 bases and 3 bases, with 15 bases remaining between them. The CDR3 contains 13 residues. Germline CDR1 reads ENHRY; CDR2 reads SYGVKD. CDR3 in amino acids: CATSTRRDTEAFF. The CDR3 DNA sequence: TGTGCCACCTCGACACGGAGGGACACTGAAGCTTTCTTT.

The chain combines TRBV12-3 or TRBV12-4 with TRBJ2-5; D is ambiguous. There are 12 residues in the CDR3. V was pared by 6 bases and J by 2 bases, with 7 bases between. The DNA for the CDR3 is TGTGCCAGCAGCCCGTATCAAGAGACCCAGTACTTC. Translation gives CASSPYQETQYF.

This chain's CDR3 is CASSLAGRGGTNEQFF. In nucleotides, the CDR3 is TGTGCCAGCAGCTTGGCTGGTCGCGGGGGAACGAATGAGCAGTTCTTC. J is TRBJ2-1 and V is TRBV5-4, with TRBD2 matching 7 bases. The CDR3 is made up of 16 amino acids. Germline V CDR1 and CDR2: SGHNT, YYREEE (reference sequence). V was clipped by 0 bases and J by 7 bases; unmatched bases: 10.

J is TRBJ2-7 and V is TRBV28, with D perhaps TRBD2 (5 bases). V was shortened by 6 bases and J by 10 bases, with 25 bases between the two germline ends. Germline V gene sequence: CDR1 MDHEN, CDR2 SYDVKM. The CDR3 totals 15 residues. CDR3 sequence: CASSTGGGDQPEQYF. CDR3 in DNA: TGTGCCAGCAGCACCGGAGGAGGTGACCAACCTGAACAGTACTTC.

The rearrangement links TRBV28 to TRBJ2-3; D might be TRBD2 (6 bases). The V gene lost 7 bases and the J gene lost 6 bases, with 8 bases spanning the gap. The CDR3 sequence is 11 residues long. Germline lookup yields CDR1 MDHEN and CDR2 SYDVKM. The CDR3 DNA is TGTGCCAGCACCCGGGGGGATACGCAGTATTTT. Translation: CASTRGDTQYF.

V usage is TRBV6-5 and J usage is TRBJ2-6, with a possible D match to TRBD2 (5 bases). In germline, CDR1 is MNHEY, CDR2 SVGAGI. Between the trimmed V and J ends, which lost 6 bases and 2 bases, there was a span of 8 bases. The CDR3 runs to 14 residues. This CDR3 reads CASSPGTGANVLTF. The CDR3 DNA sequence: TGTGCCAGCAGCCCGGGGACTGGGGCCAACGTCCTGACTTTC.

The rearrangement joins TRBV5-4 to TRBJ2-1; maybe TRBD2 (5 bases). This CDR3 is built from 15 residues. V lost 0 bases, J lost 8 bases, and 15 bases lay in between. The germline gives CDR1 SGHNT, CDR2 YYREEE (reference sequence). The CDR3 DNA reads TGTGCCAGCAGCTTGGAGGCCACTAGTAGGGATGAGCAGTTCTTC. Encoded protein: CASSLEATSRDEQFF.

The chain recombines TRBV7-2 with TRBJ2-2; 9 nucleotides align to TRBD2. V was clipped by 6 bases and J by 3 bases; unmatched bases: 5. Germline loops: CDR1 SGHTA, CDR2 FQGNSA. The CDR3 is 15 amino acids. DNA for the CDR3: TGTGCCAGCAGATCGACTAGCGGATACACCGGGGAGCTGTTTTTT. Translation gives CASRSTSGYTGELFF. Variable domain in full (rest from reference TRBV7-2 and TRBJ2-2): GAGVSQSPSNKVTEKGKDVELRCDPISGHTALYWYRQSLGQGLEFLIYFQGNSAPDKSGLPSDRFSAERTGGSVSTLTIQRTQQEDSAVYLCASRSTSGYTGELFFGEGSRLTVL.

The rearrangement joins TRBV5-1 to TRBJ2-5, with 10 bases that match TRBD2. This CDR3 comprises 16 residues. V lost 4 bases and J lost 4; bases outside the gene matches: 10. Germline V CDR1 and CDR2: SGHRS, YFSETQ. CDR3 protein: CASSPQPGLARETQYF. The CDR3 DNA is TGCGCCAGCAGCCCCCAACCGGGACTAGCGAGAGAGACCCAGTACTTC. The full variable domain, with the rest looked up from reference TRBV5-1 and TRBJ2-5, is KAGVTQTPRYLIKTRGQQVTLSCSPISGHRSVSWYQQTPGQGLQFLFEYFSETQRNKGNFPGRFSGRQFSNSRSEMNVSTLELGDSALYLCASSPQPGLARETQYFGPGTRLLVL.

V and J are TRBV19 and TRBJ2-5; weak D call: TRBD2 (5 bases). The germline V and J ends were trimmed by 1 base and 5 bases, with 14 bases remaining between them. The CDR3 is 15 amino acids. Germline-derived CDR1 and CDR2 are LNHDA and SQIVND (reference sequence). Written as DNA, the CDR3 is TGTGCCAGTAGTATAGGGGCGCTTCGGAGGGAGACCCAGTACTTC. This codes for CASSIGALRRETQYF.

The V gene is TRBV30, the J gene TRBJ1-4; tentative D call: TRBD1 (5 bases). V dropped 2 bases and J dropped 6 bases, with 16 bases sitting between them. The CDR3 runs to 15 residues. The germline CDR1 and CDR2 sequences are GTSNPN and SVGIG (reference sequence). CDR3 nucleotides: TGTGCCTGGAGTAGAGACACAGGAAATTATGAAAAACTGTTTTTT. Its translation is CAWSRDTGNYEKLFF. Combining the CDR3 with reference TRBV30 and TRBJ1-4 gives the whole variable domain SQTIHQWPATLVQPVGSPLSLECTVEGTSNPNLYWYRQAAGRGLQLLFYSVGIGQISSEVPQNLSASRPQDRQFILSSKKLLLSDSGFYLCAWSRDTGNYEKLFFGSGTQLSVL.

The chain is built from TRBV19 and TRBJ2-7, with 8 bases lining up with TRBD1. Germline V lookup: CDR1 LNHDA, CDR2 SQIVND (reference sequence). The CDR3 loop spans 15 amino acids. V shed 1 base and J 2 bases; nucleotides not matched to a gene: 4. CDR3 coding DNA: TGTGCCAGTAGTATAGGGACAGGGTCCGCCTACGAGCAGTACTTC. It yields the protein CASSIGTGSAYEQYF.

Details on this clone: The sample carries other DNA sequences with the same CDR3. The genes are TRBV18 and TRBJ2-5; possible D gene TRBD1, 6 bases. Trimming shortened V by 3 bases and J by 2 bases, and 7 bases separated the two germline ends. The CDR3 contains 13 residues. Germline CDR1 is KGHSH and CDR2 is LQKENI. The CDR3: CASSPGQQETQYF. Written as DNA, the CDR3 is TGTGCCAGCTCACCTGGACAGCAAGAGACCCAGTACTTC.

V is TRBV7-3 and J is TRBJ1-1; tentative D call: TRBD1 (5 bases). There are 15 residues in the CDR3. Trimming shortened V by 5 bases and J by 1 base, and 14 bases separated the two germline ends. Germline CDR1 reads SGHTA; CDR2 reads FQGTGA. Here the CDR3 reads CASSPQTAQNTEAFF. The DNA for the CDR3 is TGTGCCAGCAGCCCTCAGACAGCCCAGAACACTGAAGCTTTCTTT.

This clone was observed a single time. V gene TRBV10-3 combines with J gene TRBJ1-2; D is unresolved. Trimming took off 11 bases at V and 7 bases at J, with 17 bases between the two ends. CDR1 is ENHRY and CDR2 is SYGVKD in the germline V gene. The length of the CDR3 is 12 residues. For the CDR3, the DNA is TGTGCCCTCTCTAACGGTGTTCGTGGCTACACCTTC. Protein: CALSNGVRGYTF.

CDR3 amino acids: CASSPLGTDTQYF. The CDR3 DNA reads TGTGCCAGCAGCCCCCTAGGCACAGATACGCAGTATTTT. The V gene is TRBV11-3, the J gene TRBJ2-3; D unresolved. CDR3 length: 13 amino acids. Germline V gene data show CDR1 as SGHNT and CDR2 as YENEEA. V was pared by 5 bases and J by 1 base, with 7 bases between.

This chain links TRBV6-5 with TRBJ1-3, with 7 positions matching TRBD1. The CDR3 extends over 15 amino acids. Unmatched junction bases numbered 6, after V lost 7 bases and J lost 0 bases. Germline V gene data show CDR1 as MNHEY and CDR2 as SVGAGI. CDR3 DNA sequence: TGTGCCAGCATGGTGGGACAGAACTCTGGAAACACCATATATTTT. Translating gives CASMVGQNSGNTIYF.

The chain employs TRBV28 and TRBJ1-4; the D gene is possibly TRBD1 (5 bases). Germline CDR1 reads MDHEN; CDR2 reads SYDVKM. The CDR3 covers 15 residues. V was cut by 2 bases and J by 4 bases, with 11 bases left in between. DNA for the CDR3: TGTGCCAGCAGTTTAAAGCAGGGATATAATGAAAAACTGTTTTTT. This codes for CASSLKQGYNEKLFF.

In its sample, this clone was seen a few times. The rearrangement uses TRBV30 and TRBJ2-2; 10 nucleotides align to TRBD2. Germline V gene sequence: CDR1 GTSNPN, CDR2 SVGIG (reference sequence). The CDR3 runs to 13 residues. V dropped 3 bases and J dropped 7; count of bases not matched to a gene: 2. The CDR3 region is CAWSEREGGELFF. The CDR3 coding sequence is TGTGCCTGGAGCGAGCGGGAGGGCGGGGAGCTGTTTTTT.

V is TRBV27 and J is TRBJ1-6; 8 nucleotides agree with TRBD1. The junction had 6 bases not matched to a gene; V was cut back by 0 bases and J by 11 bases. The V gene's germline CDR1 is MNHEY and CDR2 SMNVEV (reference sequence). The CDR3 runs 15 residues. CDR3: CASSLSVQGVTPLHF. DNA for the CDR3: TGTGCCAGCAGTTTATCGGTACAGGGGGTCACACCCCTCCACTTT.